This record looks at one T cell receptor beta chain sequence and its context. These data come from a study of blood T cell repertoires in COVID-19. At the level of the study: Sites in the United States, Italy and Spain provided acute and convalescent COVID-19 samples.

Residents of 24 US areas, aged roughly 18 to 89 years, made up the participants. Participants' reported clinical history set cohort assignment. Clones were read by immunoSEQ multiplex PCR, and TCRdb kept only the in-frame ones, dropping some. This sample yields over 140,000 clones, of which about 75% are seen a single time; roughly 2.9% belongs to the top ten. Germline V gives CDR1 LGHDT, CDR2 YNNKEL (reference sequence). The CDR3 is 15 amino acids. J gave up 0 bases and V 4 bases, and 2 bases lay outside the gene matches. This clonotype was sampled from a woman aged 45-59 years who had recovered from COVID-19. Source material: PBMCs or T cells enriched from blood (not recorded which). The chain is built from TRBV3-1 (or the pseudogene TRBV3-2) and TRBJ2-1, with 8 bases that match TRBD2. CDR3: CASSRGTSSYNEQFF. The CDR3 coding sequence is TGTGCCAGCAGCCGCGGGACTAGCTCCTACAATGAGCAGTTCTTC.